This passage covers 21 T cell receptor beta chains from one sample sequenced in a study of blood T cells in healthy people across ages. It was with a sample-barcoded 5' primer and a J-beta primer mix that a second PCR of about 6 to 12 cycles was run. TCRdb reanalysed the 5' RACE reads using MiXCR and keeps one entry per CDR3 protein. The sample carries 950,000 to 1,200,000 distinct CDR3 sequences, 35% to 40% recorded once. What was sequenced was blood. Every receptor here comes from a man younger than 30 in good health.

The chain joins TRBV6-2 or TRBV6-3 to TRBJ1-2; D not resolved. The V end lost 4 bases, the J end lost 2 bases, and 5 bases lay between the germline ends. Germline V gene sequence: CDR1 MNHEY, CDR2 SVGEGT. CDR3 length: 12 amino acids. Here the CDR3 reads CASSWANYGYTF. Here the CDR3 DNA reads TGTGCCAGCAGTTGGGCCAACTATGGCTACACCTTC.

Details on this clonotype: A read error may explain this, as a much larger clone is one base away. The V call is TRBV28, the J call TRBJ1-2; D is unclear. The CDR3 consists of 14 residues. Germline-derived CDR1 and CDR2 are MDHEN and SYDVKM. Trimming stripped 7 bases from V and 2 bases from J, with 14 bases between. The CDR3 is CASKRANGNYGYTF. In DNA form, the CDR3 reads TGTGCCAGCAAAAGGGCTAACGGCAACTATGGCTACACCTTC.

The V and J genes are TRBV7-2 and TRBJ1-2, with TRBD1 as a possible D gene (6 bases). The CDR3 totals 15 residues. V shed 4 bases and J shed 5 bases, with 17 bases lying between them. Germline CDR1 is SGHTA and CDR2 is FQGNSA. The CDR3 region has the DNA TGTGCCAGCAGCTCACGGGACATTCAATCATATGGCTACACCTTC. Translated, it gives CASSSRDIQSYGYTF.

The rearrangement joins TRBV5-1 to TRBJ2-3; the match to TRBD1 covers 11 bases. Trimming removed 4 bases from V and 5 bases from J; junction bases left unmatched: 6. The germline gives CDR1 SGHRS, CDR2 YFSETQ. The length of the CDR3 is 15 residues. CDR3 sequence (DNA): TGCGCCAGCAGCGATGGACAGGGGGCTAGAGATACGCAGTATTTT. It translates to CASSDGQGARDTQYF.

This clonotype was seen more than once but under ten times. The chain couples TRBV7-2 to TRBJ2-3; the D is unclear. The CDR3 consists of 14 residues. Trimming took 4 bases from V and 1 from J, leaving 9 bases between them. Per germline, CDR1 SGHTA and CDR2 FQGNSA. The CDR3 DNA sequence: TGTGCCAGCAGCTCCGGCATTGGCACAGATACGCAGTATTTT. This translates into CASSSGIGTDTQYF.

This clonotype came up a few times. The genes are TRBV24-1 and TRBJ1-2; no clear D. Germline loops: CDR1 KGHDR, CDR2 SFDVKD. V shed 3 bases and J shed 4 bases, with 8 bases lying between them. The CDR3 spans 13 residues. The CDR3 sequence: CATSDPVSYGYTF. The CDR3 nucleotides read TGTGCCACCAGTGATCCGGTTAGCTATGGCTACACCTTC.

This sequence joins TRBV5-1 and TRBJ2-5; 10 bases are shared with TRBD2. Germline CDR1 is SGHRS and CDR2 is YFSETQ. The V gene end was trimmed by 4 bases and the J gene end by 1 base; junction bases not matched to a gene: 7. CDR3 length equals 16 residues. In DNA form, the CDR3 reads TGCGCCAGCAGCAATATAGCGGGGGGCCTCCAAGAGACCCAGTACTTC. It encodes CASSNIAGGLQETQYF. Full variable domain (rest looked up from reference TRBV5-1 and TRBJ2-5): KAGVTQTPRYLIKTRGQQVTLSCSPISGHRSVSWYQQTPGQGLQFLFEYFSETQRNKGNFPGRFSGRQFSNSRSEMNVSTLELGDSALYLCASSNIAGGLQETQYFGPGTRLLVL.

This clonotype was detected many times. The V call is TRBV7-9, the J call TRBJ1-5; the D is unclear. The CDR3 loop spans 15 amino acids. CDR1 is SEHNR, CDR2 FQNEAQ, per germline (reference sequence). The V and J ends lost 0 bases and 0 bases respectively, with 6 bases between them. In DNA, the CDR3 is TGTGCCAGCAGCTTAGCGGGCCTTAGCAATCAGCCCCAGCATTTT. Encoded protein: CASSLAGLSNQPQHF.

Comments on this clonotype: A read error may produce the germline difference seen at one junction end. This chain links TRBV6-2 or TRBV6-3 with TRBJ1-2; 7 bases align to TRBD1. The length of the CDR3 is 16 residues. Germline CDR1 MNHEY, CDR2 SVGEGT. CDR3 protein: CASSYSTGKTNYDYTF. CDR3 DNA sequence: TGTGCCAGCAGTTACTCGACAGGGAAGACTAACTATGACTACACCTTC.

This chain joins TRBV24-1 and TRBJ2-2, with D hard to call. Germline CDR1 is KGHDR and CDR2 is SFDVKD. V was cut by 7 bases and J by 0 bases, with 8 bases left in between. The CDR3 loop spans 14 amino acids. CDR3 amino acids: CATSFTSNTGELFF. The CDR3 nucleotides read TGTGCCACCAGCTTTACCTCGAACACCGGGGAGCTGTTTTTT.

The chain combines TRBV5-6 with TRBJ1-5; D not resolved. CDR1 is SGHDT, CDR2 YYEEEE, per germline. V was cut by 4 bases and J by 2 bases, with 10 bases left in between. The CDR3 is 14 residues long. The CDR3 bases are TGTGCCAGCAGCGGTGGGATGGGCAATCAGCCCCAGCATTTT. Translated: CASSGGMGNQPQHF.

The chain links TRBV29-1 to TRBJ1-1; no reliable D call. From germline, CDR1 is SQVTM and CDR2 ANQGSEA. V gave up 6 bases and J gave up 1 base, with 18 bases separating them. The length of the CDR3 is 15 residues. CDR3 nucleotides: TGCAGCGTGAAGGCTCTCTTACGGGGGAACACTGAAGCTTTCTTT. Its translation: CSVKALLRGNTEAFF. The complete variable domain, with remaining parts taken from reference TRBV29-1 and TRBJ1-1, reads SAVISQKPSRDICQRGTSLTIQCQVDSQVTMMFWYRQQPGQSLTLIATANQGSEATYESGFVIDKFPISRPNLTFSTLTVSNMSPEDSSIYLCSVKALLRGNTEAFFGQGTRLTVV.

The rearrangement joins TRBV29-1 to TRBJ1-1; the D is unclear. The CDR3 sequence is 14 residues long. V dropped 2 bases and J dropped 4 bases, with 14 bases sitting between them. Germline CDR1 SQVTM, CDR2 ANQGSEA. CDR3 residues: CSVESERSRTEAFF. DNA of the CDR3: TGCAGCGTTGAATCCGAGAGGAGTCGCACTGAAGCTTTCTTT.

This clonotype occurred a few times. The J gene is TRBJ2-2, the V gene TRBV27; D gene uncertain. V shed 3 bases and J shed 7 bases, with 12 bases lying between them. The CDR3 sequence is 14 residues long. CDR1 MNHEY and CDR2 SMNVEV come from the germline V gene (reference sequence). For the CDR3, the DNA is TGTGCCAGCAGTTTGGCGTCTGTCGGCGGGGAGCTGTTTTTT. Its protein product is CASSLASVGGELFF.

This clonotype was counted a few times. Here the CDR3 reads CASTRRGINTDTQYF. The CDR3 DNA follows: TGTGCCAGCACCAGGCGGGGGATAAACACAGATACGCAGTATTTT. The rearrangement uses TRBV7-2 and TRBJ2-3, with 7 bases identical to TRBD2. Looked up from germline, CDR1 is SGHTA and CDR2 is FQGNSA. The CDR3 spans 15 residues. V was clipped by 7 bases and J by 2 bases; unmatched bases: 9. The variable domain in full, with the rest retrieved from reference TRBV7-2 and TRBJ2-3, is GAGVSQSPSNKVTEKGKDVELRCDPISGHTALYWYRQSLGQGLEFLIYFQGNSAPDKSGLPSDRFSAERTGGSVSTLTIQRTQQEDSAVYLCASTRRGINTDTQYFGPGTRLTVL.

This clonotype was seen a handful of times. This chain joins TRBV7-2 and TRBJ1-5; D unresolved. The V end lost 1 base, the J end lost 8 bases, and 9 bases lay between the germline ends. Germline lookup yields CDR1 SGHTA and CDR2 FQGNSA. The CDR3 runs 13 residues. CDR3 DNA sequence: TGTGCCAGCAGCTTAGGGGTATATGAGCCCCAGCATTTT. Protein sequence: CASSLGVYEPQHF.

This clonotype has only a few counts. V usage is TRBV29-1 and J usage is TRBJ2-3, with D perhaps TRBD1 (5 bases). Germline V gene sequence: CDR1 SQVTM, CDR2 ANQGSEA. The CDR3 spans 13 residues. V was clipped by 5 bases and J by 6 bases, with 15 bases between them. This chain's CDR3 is CSVSPLQGDTQYF. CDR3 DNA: TGCAGCGTTTCCCCACTCCAGGGTGATACGCAGTATTTT.

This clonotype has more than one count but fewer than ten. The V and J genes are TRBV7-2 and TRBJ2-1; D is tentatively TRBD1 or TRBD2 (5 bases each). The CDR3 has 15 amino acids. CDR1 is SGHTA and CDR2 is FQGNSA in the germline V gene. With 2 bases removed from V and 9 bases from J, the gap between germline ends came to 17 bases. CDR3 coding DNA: TGTGCCAGCAGCTTACAGGATAGGGGTGAGGGTGAGCAGTTCTTC. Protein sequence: CASSLQDRGEGEQFF.

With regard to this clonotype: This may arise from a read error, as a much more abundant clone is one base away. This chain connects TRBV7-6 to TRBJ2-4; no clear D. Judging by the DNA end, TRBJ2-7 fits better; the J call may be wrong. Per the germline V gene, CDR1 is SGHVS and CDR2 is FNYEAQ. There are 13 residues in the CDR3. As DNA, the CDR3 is TGTGCCAGCAGCTCAGGTCTTGGGTACGAGCAGTACTTC. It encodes CASSSGLGYEQYF.

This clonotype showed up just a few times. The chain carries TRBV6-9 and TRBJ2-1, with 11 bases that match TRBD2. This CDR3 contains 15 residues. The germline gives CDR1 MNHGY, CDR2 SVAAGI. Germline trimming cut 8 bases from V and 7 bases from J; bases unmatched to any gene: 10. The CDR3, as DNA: TGTGCCAGCCCCTGGGGGACTAGCGGTATTAATGAGCAGTTCTTC. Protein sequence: CASPWGTSGINEQFF.

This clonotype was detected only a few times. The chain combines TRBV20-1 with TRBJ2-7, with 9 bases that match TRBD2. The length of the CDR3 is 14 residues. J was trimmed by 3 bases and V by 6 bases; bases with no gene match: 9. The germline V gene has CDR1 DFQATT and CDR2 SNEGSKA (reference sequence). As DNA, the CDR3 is TGCAGTGCCAATACAGCGGGGGGTAACTACGAGCAGTACTTC. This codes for CSANTAGGNYEQYF.